A single sample is the source of the 21 T cell receptor beta chains below, sequenced in a study of chemoradiotherapy in HPV16-positive cancers. Clones were sequenced by immunoSEQ multiplex PCR, and TCRdb holds only the in-frame ones, with some missing. The sample records 15,000 or so clones, 90% to 95% being singletons. Here the sequenced sample was blood, taken from a patient who underwent chemoradiotherapy. These receptors all come from a human donor with HPV-associated anogenital cancer.

The count of this clone is one. The chain recombines TRBV30 with TRBJ2-2; D unclear. V was trimmed by 3 bases and J by 0 bases, leaving 11 bases between them. This CDR3 contains 15 residues. Germline CDR1 GTSNPN, CDR2 SVGIG (reference sequence). The CDR3 sequence: CAWRTETTNTGELFF. The CDR3, as DNA: TGTGCCTGGAGAACCGAGACCACGAACACCGGGGAGCTGTTTTTT.

The chain employs TRBV11-2 and TRBJ2-1, with 11 positions matching TRBD2. With 2 bases clipped from V and 9 bases from J, the junction kept 12 bases outside the gene matches. This CDR3 is 17 amino acids long. CDR1 is SGHAT, CDR2 FQNNGV, per germline. Here the CDR3 reads CASSLISGTSGSAEQFF. Written as DNA, the CDR3 is TGTGCCAGCAGCTTAATTAGTGGGACTAGCGGCTCGGCTGAGCAGTTCTTC.

V is TRBV6-1 and J is TRBJ2-2, with D uncertain. The CDR3 length is 14 residues. The germline CDR1 and CDR2 sequences are MNHNS and SASEGT. V was shortened by 0 bases and J by 8 bases, with 10 bases between the two germline ends. For the CDR3, the DNA is TGTGCCAGCAGTGAAGCCCAGAAGGGTGGGGAGCTGTTTTTT. It yields the protein CASSEAQKGGELFF.

The rearrangement uses TRBV7-6 and TRBJ2-7; 7 bases fit TRBD1. CDR1 SGHVS and CDR2 FNYEAQ come from the germline V gene. The length of the CDR3 is 15 residues. Trimming cost V 0 bases and J 2 bases; bases outside gene matches: 4. CDR3 DNA: TGTGCCAGCAGCTTAGCGGGGGACAGCACCTACGAGCAGTACTTC. This gives the protein CASSLAGDSTYEQYF. Full variable domain (outside the CDR3, taken from reference TRBV7-6 and TRBJ2-7): GAGVSQSPRYKVTKRGQDVALRCDPISGHVSLYWYRQALGQGPEFLTYFNYEAQQDKSGLPNDRFSAERPEGSISTLTIQRTEQRDSAMYRCASSLAGDSTYEQYFGPGTRLTVT.

The chain carries TRBV25-1 and TRBJ2-7; D perhaps matches TRBD1 (6 bases). The CDR3 is 14 residues long. Germline V gives CDR1 MGHDK, CDR2 SYGVNS. Trimming took 3 bases from V and 4 from J, leaving 13 bases between them. The CDR3 nucleotides are TGTGCCAGCAGTGATACAGGGTCGGGATACGAGCAGTACTTC. As protein: CASSDTGSGYEQYF.

This chain uses TRBV11-2 with TRBJ2-7; TRBD2 is a possible D gene (5 bases). The V gene lost 1 base and the J gene lost 10 bases, with 14 bases spanning the gap. The germline V gene has CDR1 SGHAT and CDR2 FQNNGV. This CDR3 is built from 13 residues. The CDR3 protein is CASSLVDRGQQYF. CDR3 in DNA: TGTGCCAGCAGCTTAGTCGATCGAGGGCAACAGTACTTC. The full variable domain, its missing parts supplied by reference TRBV11-2 and TRBJ2-7, is EAGVAQSPRYKIIEKRQSVAFWCNPISGHATLYWYQQILGQGPKLLIQFQNNGVVDDSQLPKDRFSAERLKGVDSTLKIQPAKLEDSAVYLCASSLVDRGQQYFGPGTRLTVT.

V gene TRBV5-1 combines with J gene TRBJ2-3, with 10 bases fitting TRBD2. The CDR3 is 15 amino acids. After removal of 5 bases from V and 1 base from J, the junction contained 4 bases not matched to a gene. Looked up from germline, CDR1 is SGHRS and CDR2 is YFSETQ. This CDR3 reads CASSFSGGGTDTQYF. CDR3 DNA sequence: TGCGCCAGCAGTTTCAGCGGGGGGGGCACAGATACGCAGTATTTT.

The rearrangement links TRBV25-1 to TRBJ2-5, with unresolved D. Between the trimmed V and J ends, which lost 5 bases and 5 bases, there was a span of 9 bases. The CDR3 contains 12 residues. CDR1 MGHDK and CDR2 SYGVNS come from the germline V gene. The CDR3 DNA follows: TGTGCCAGCAGTACTCATCGGGAGACCCAGTACTTC. It yields the protein CASSTHRETQYF.

The chain couples TRBV5-1 to TRBJ1-1; D remains ambiguous. Germline V CDR1 and CDR2: SGHRS, YFSETQ. V lost 0 bases and J lost 3, with 9 bases in between. This CDR3 comprises 14 residues. The CDR3 nucleotides are TGCGCCAGCAGCTTGGGAAACGGGGACACTGAAGCTTTCTTT. Translating it yields CASSLGNGDTEAFF.

This clone is labeled as large. This sequence joins TRBV7-9 and TRBJ1-2, with D possibly matching TRBD1 (5 bases). Germline-derived CDR1 and CDR2 are SEHNR and FQNEAQ (reference sequence). The CDR3 is made up of 15 amino acids. V gave up 1 base and J gave up 7 bases, with 16 bases separating them. The CDR3: CASSLDSGGSFGYTF. CDR3 in DNA: TGTGCCAGCAGCTTAGACTCCGGGGGGTCCTTTGGCTACACCTTC.

The V gene is TRBV29-1, the J gene TRBJ1-1; tentatively, D is TRBD1 (6 bases). This CDR3 is 13 amino acids long. The V end was cut by 4 bases, the J end by 4 bases, with 13 bases between. Germline V gene lookup returns CDR1 SQVTM and CDR2 ANQGSEA. The CDR3 DNA reads as TGCAGCGTTGGGAGTATAGGGGGCACTGAAGCTTTCTTT. Residues: CSVGSIGGTEAFF.

The rearrangement joins TRBV19 to TRBJ1-2; possible D gene TRBD1, 6 bases. Germline CDR1 is LNHDA and CDR2 is SQIVND (reference sequence). Between the trimmed V and J ends, which lost 7 bases and 6 bases, there was a span of 21 bases. This CDR3 spans 15 amino acids. The CDR3 reads CASTPGGTSGHGYTF. The CDR3 coding sequence is TGTGCCAGTACCCCGGGAGGGACATCGGGCCATGGCTACACCTTC.

The chain has TRBV7-2 and TRBJ2-1; unclear D gene. V lost 1 base and J lost 8, with 3 bases in between. The CDR3 runs to 11 residues. From germline, CDR1 is SGHTA and CDR2 FQGNSA. The CDR3 nucleotides read TGTGCCAGCAGCTTAGAGTATGAGCAGTTCTTC. Translation: CASSLEYEQFF.

This chain joins TRBV7-6 and TRBJ2-1, with a tentative D call TRBD2 (5 bases). The germline gives CDR1 SGHVS, CDR2 FNYEAQ. V lost 4 bases, J lost 6 bases, and 22 bases lay in between. CDR3 length: 17 amino acids. DNA of the CDR3: TGTGCCAGCAGCTCCCTCCGGGGAAAAACGTCCATCAATGAGCAGTTCTTC. The encoded protein is CASSSLRGKTSINEQFF.

The V and J genes are TRBV2 and TRBJ2-7, with a weak D call TRBD2 (6 bases). The CDR3 totals 15 residues. Germline loops: CDR1 SNHLY, CDR2 FYNNEI. Between the trimmed V and J ends, which lost 6 bases and 4 bases, there was a span of 19 bases. Written as DNA, the CDR3 is TGTGCCAGCAGCGGAGGGTCGGATCGGGATTACGAGCAGTACGTC. This gives the protein CASSGGSDRDYEQYV.

This chain connects TRBV6-5 to TRBJ1-4, with unresolved D. CDR3 length: 13 amino acids. Germline V gene sequence: CDR1 MNHEY, CDR2 SVGAGI. V lost 6 bases, J lost 7 bases, and 12 bases lay in between. The DNA for the CDR3 is TGTGCCAGCAGCGTCCGCCCTTTTGAAAAACTGTTTTTT. Translating it yields CASSVRPFEKLFF.

V usage is TRBV9 and J usage is TRBJ2-2; 8 positions agree with TRBD2. The CDR3 runs to 14 residues. With V trimmed by 4 bases and J by 7 bases, 6 bases remained unmatched. Germline CDR1 reads SGDLS; CDR2 reads YYNGEE. The CDR3 sequence: CASSTYSGDGELFF. The CDR3 DNA reads TGTGCCAGCAGCACCTATAGCGGGGACGGGGAGCTGTTTTTT. Together with reference TRBV9 and TRBJ2-2, the CDR3 gives the full variable domain: DSGVTQTPKHLITATGQRVTLRCSPRSGDLSVYWYQQSLDQGLQFLIQYYNGEERAKGNILERFSAQQFPDLHSELNLSSLELGDSALYFCASSTYSGDGELFFGEGSRLTVL.

The V call is TRBV4-1, the J call TRBJ1-2; D gene uncertain. CDR1 and CDR2 (germline): MGHRA, YSYEKL. CDR3 length: 15 amino acids. The germline V and J ends were trimmed by 4 bases and 3 bases, with 15 bases remaining between them. The CDR3 protein is CASSPKHGRHYGYTF. The CDR3 region has the DNA TGCGCCAGCAGCCCAAAACACGGGCGTCACTATGGCTACACCTTC.

The gene calls are TRBV5-1 and TRBJ1-1; 9 nucleotides align to TRBD1. Germline assignment: CDR1 SGHRS and CDR2 YFSETQ. The trim removed 0 bases at V and 5 bases at J, leaving 8 bases unmatched. The length of the CDR3 is 16 residues. The DNA for the CDR3 is TGCGCCAGCAGCTTGGGGGAACAGGGGGCAAGAACTGAAGCTTTCTTT. This gives the protein CASSLGEQGARTEAFF.

The rearrangement links TRBV2 to TRBJ1-2; no clear D gene. The germline CDR1 and CDR2 sequences are SNHLY and FYNNEI. The CDR3 contains 16 residues. V lost 6 bases and J 0 bases, leaving 17 bases between the germline ends. The CDR3 coding sequence is TGTGCCAGCAGCATTAGCCTTGGCAGTTCTAACTATGGCTACACCTTC. This gives the protein CASSISLGSSNYGYTF.

In DNA, the CDR3 is TGTGCCAGCAACAAGGGACAGGGGGTAATAATGAACACTGAAGCTTTCTTT. Its protein product is CASNKGQGVIMNTEAFF. The V call is TRBV5-6, the J call TRBJ1-1; 11 nucleotides line up with TRBD1. The V and J ends lost 6 bases and 0 bases, in that order; junction bases with no gene match: 10. The germline V gene encodes CDR1 SGHDT and CDR2 YYEEEE. This CDR3 has 17 amino acids.